The 26 T cell receptor beta chains below were found in one sample sequenced in a study of blood T cells in healthy people across ages. A second about 6 to 11 cycle PCR used barcoded and J-beta primers. TCRdb re-called the 5' RACE reads with MiXCR, one entry per CDR3 protein. In the table there are approximately 1.5 million distinct CDR3 sequences, approximately 32% of which are singletons. The sequenced material came from blood. The origin of the receptors is a woman between 25 and 40 years old in good health.

The chain links TRBV7-6 to TRBJ2-7; no clear D. Germline values: CDR1 SGHVS, CDR2 FNYEAQ. This CDR3 spans 13 amino acids. The V and J ends lost 0 bases and 4 bases respectively, with 7 bases between them. Written as DNA, the CDR3 is TGTGCCAGCAGCTTAGCCTTACAATACGAGCAGTACTTC. Protein: CASSLALQYEQYF.

The chain recombines TRBV5-1 with TRBJ2-5; no clear D gene. Germline-derived CDR1 and CDR2 are SGHRS and YFSETQ. Trimming removed 2 bases from V and 4 bases from J, with 12 bases in between. This CDR3 has 14 residues. This CDR3 is CASSLQDVAETQYF. DNA for the CDR3: TGCGCCAGCAGCTTACAAGACGTTGCAGAGACCCAGTACTTC.

At least ten counts were recorded for this clonotype. The gene calls are TRBV29-1 and TRBJ2-7; TRBD2 aligns across 7 bases. The CDR3 sequence is 14 residues long. CDR1 and CDR2 (germline): SQVTM, ANQGSEA. Trimming took 2 bases from V and 4 from J; bases not matched to a gene: 8. The CDR3 is CSVEFTGGDYEQYF. Here the CDR3 DNA reads TGCAGCGTTGAATTTACGGGAGGAGATTACGAGCAGTACTTC.

This clonotype was detected only a few times. The chain is built from TRBV20-1 and TRBJ2-7; 9 nucleotides agree with TRBD2. The V gene's germline CDR1 is DFQATT and CDR2 SNEGSKA (reference sequence). The CDR3 is 14 amino acids. Trimming cost V 3 bases and J 1 base; bases outside gene matches: 4. The CDR3 coding sequence is TGCAGTGCTAGTTTAACTAGCGGGTCCTACGAGCAGTACTTC. This sequence encodes CSASLTSGSYEQYF.

This clonotype was observed a few times. J is TRBJ2-7 and V is TRBV7-6; 10 bases agree with TRBD1. V gave up 1 base and J gave up 5 bases; unmatched junction bases: 5. Looked up from germline, CDR1 is SGHVS and CDR2 is FNYEAQ. The CDR3 runs to 15 residues. The CDR3 DNA reads as TGTGCCAGCAGCTTAGAGGGACAGGGGTCTGACGAGCAGTACTTC. It is translated as CASSLEGQGSDEQYF. Filled out from reference TRBV7-6 and TRBJ2-7, the complete variable domain reads GAGVSQSPRYKVTKRGQDVALRCDPISGHVSLYWYRQALGQGPEFLTYFNYEAQQDKSGLPNDRFSAERPEGSISTLTIQRTEQRDSAMYRCASSLEGQGSDEQYFGPGTRLTVT.

This clonotype was found a few times. The chain links TRBV20-1 to TRBJ2-1; D gene ambiguous. CDR1 is DFQATT, CDR2 SNEGSKA, per germline (reference sequence). The CDR3 runs to 14 residues. Deletions cut 2 bases from V and 3 bases from J, with 11 bases between. CDR3 DNA: TGCAGTGCTAGATTAGGGCTCAACTACAATGAGCAGTTCTTC. Protein sequence: CSARLGLNYNEQFF.

The rearrangement joins TRBV11-2 to TRBJ1-1, with a weak D call TRBD1 (6 bases). The V gene lost 4 bases and the J gene lost 5 bases, with 20 bases spanning the gap. The CDR3 runs to 16 residues. Germline CDR1 is SGHAT and CDR2 is FQNNGV. Here the CDR3 DNA reads TGTGCCAGCAGCTCGAGACAGGTCGGGGTAAGGACTGAAGCTTTCTTT. Translated, it gives CASSSRQVGVRTEAFF.

In its sample, this clonotype was seen a few times. This chain uses TRBV6-5 with TRBJ2-3; 8 bases are a match to TRBD2. This CDR3 comprises 17 residues. The V gene end was trimmed by 2 bases and the J gene end by 5 bases; junction bases not matched to a gene: 12. Germline values: CDR1 MNHEY, CDR2 SVGAGI. CDR3 sequence reads: CASSYPIGGGLLDTQYF. The DNA of the CDR3 is TGTGCCAGCAGTTACCCGATAGGCGGGGGGCTCTTAGATACGCAGTATTTT.

The chain combines TRBV7-2 with TRBJ2-5; 8 bases agree with TRBD1. The J segment lost 3 bases and the V segment lost 5 bases, leaving 8 bases of the junction unmatched. The germline V gene has CDR1 SGHTA and CDR2 FQGNSA. There are 15 residues in the CDR3. As DNA, the CDR3 is TGTGCCAGCAGCGAAGGGCCAGGGGGCGAAGAGACCCAGTACTTC. It yields the protein CASSEGPGGEETQYF.

This clonotype was detected only a few times. The chain recombines TRBV24-1 with TRBJ2-1; 8 bases are a match to TRBD2. Unmatched junction bases numbered 8, after V lost 7 bases and J lost 7 bases. CDR3 length equals 14 residues. The germline CDR1 and CDR2 sequences are KGHDR and SFDVKD. CDR3 sequence: CATSPSGGGNEQFF. The CDR3 DNA reads TGTGCCACCAGCCCCTCGGGAGGGGGTAATGAGCAGTTCTTC.

This clonotype came up a few times. The chain is built from TRBV3-1 and TRBJ2-1; TRBD2 agrees at 12 bases. The CDR3 covers 17 residues. Per the germline V gene, CDR1 is LGHDT and CDR2 is YNNKEL (reference sequence). V shed 1 base, J shed 0 bases, and the junction held 1 base outside the gene matches. The chain's CDR3 is CASSQGTSGISYNEQFF. The CDR3 DNA follows: TGTGCCAGCAGCCAAGGGACTAGCGGGATCTCCTACAATGAGCAGTTCTTC.

This chain links TRBV5-1 with TRBJ2-1, with TRBD2 matching 7 bases. This CDR3 comprises 17 residues. The germline V gene has CDR1 SGHRS and CDR2 YFSETQ. V shed 1 base, J shed 4 bases, and the junction held 11 bases outside the gene matches. CDR3 sequence reads: CASSLSITGGLYNEQFF. The CDR3 DNA sequence: TGCGCCAGCAGCTTGTCGATAACGGGAGGTTTGTACAATGAGCAGTTCTTC.

The chain is built from TRBV20-1 and TRBJ2-7; TRBD2 might be the D (5 bases). This CDR3 contains 15 residues. V shed 2 bases and J shed 0 bases, with 14 bases lying between them. Germline loops: CDR1 DFQATT, CDR2 SNEGSKA (reference sequence). CDR3 region: CSARSLGVSSYEQYF. CDR3 DNA: TGCAGTGCTAGATCTCTCGGGGTGAGCTCCTACGAGCAGTACTTC.

This chain connects TRBV20-1 to TRBJ2-5; 13 nucleotides align to TRBD2. The germline CDR1 and CDR2 sequences are DFQATT and SNEGSKA (reference sequence). V trimming: 6 bases; J trimming: 4 bases; junction bases outside the gene matches: 5. The CDR3 loop spans 14 amino acids. The CDR3 sequence: CSAGTSGVPETQYF. The CDR3, as DNA: TGCAGTGCCGGGACTAGCGGGGTTCCAGAGACCCAGTACTTC.

The rearrangement links TRBV9 to TRBJ2-1, with D unresolved. The CDR3 has 16 residues. Germline lookup yields CDR1 SGDLS and CDR2 YYNGEE. Trimming left V 0 bases short and J 9 bases short, with 19 bases between. CDR3 sequence reads: CASSVEGTRSHGEQFF. The CDR3 bases are TGTGCCAGCAGCGTAGAGGGCACCAGATCCCACGGTGAGCAGTTCTTC.

This clonotype was counted between two and nine times. The V call is TRBV5-1, the J call TRBJ2-7; a weak D match, TRBD2 (7 bases). V was clipped by 0 bases and J by 4 bases, with 17 bases between them. The CDR3 covers 16 residues. Germline CDR1 and CDR2: SGHRS and YFSETQ. CDR3 loop: CASSLAGGGSWYEQYF. The DNA for the CDR3 is TGCGCCAGCAGCTTGGCCGGCGGGGGCTCATGGTACGAGCAGTACTTC.

A remark on this clonotype: A much larger clone is a single base away; this may be a read error. The chain employs TRBV7-2 and TRBJ2-1, with D hard to call. The CDR3 is 13 residues long. Germline V gives CDR1 SGHTA, CDR2 FQGNSA. The CDR3 DNA follows: TGTGCCAGCAGCCCATGGGCTTTCTACGAGCGGTTCTTC. Its translation is CASSPWAFYERFF.

The V call is TRBV20-1, the J call TRBJ2-4, with D perhaps being TRBD1 or TRBD2 (5 bases each). Gene TRBJ2-5 matches the end of the DNA better, so the J call may be wrong. The CDR3 length is 17 residues. Germline values: CDR1 DFQATT, CDR2 SNEGSKA (reference sequence). This CDR3 is CSARDGTSGTYGETQYF. In DNA form, the CDR3 reads TGCAGTGCTAGAGATGGGACCTCAGGTACCTACGGTGAGACCCAGTACTTC.

In the case of this clonotype: A read error may account for a junction end that differs from germline. The chain joins TRBV29-1 to TRBJ1-1; no reliable D call. The germline V gene encodes CDR1 SQVTM and CDR2 ANQGSEA. CDR3 length equals 12 residues. CDR3: CSVVPGGTVAFF. CDR3 in DNA: TGCAGCGTTGTCCCAGGTGGAACTGTAGCTTTCTTT. Full variable domain (outside the CDR3, taken from reference TRBV29-1 and TRBJ1-1): SAVISQKPSRDICQRGTSLTIQCQVDSQVTMMFWYRQQPGQSLTLIATANQGSEATYESGFVIDKFPISRPNLTFSTLTVSNMSPEDSSIYLCSVVPGGTVAFFGQGTRLTVV.

This clonotype was seen only a few times. The rearrangement links TRBV7-9 to TRBJ2-5, with 8 bases fitting TRBD2. The CDR3 extends over 15 amino acids. Looked up from germline, CDR1 is SEHNR and CDR2 is FQNEAQ (reference sequence). J was trimmed by 5 bases and V by 4 bases; bases with no gene match: 9. CDR3 in DNA: TGTGCCAGCAGCTCTTACGGACTAGCTGGGGAGACCCAGTACTTC. This sequence encodes CASSSYGLAGETQYF.

The J gene is TRBJ2-7, the V gene TRBV9, with a weak D call TRBD1 (7 bases). CDR1 is SGDLS, CDR2 YYNGEE, per germline. The CDR3 is 14 amino acids. V was shortened by 3 bases and J by 3 bases, with 13 bases between the two germline ends. The CDR3 sequence is CASSAPGGSYEQYF. The CDR3 DNA reads as TGTGCCAGCAGCGCCCCAGGGGGGAGCTACGAGCAGTACTTC.

The rearrangement joins TRBV6-6 to TRBJ2-3, with D perhaps being TRBD1 or TRBD2 (6 bases each). From germline, CDR1 is MNHNY and CDR2 SVGAGI (reference sequence). This CDR3 region has 14 residues. The germline V and J ends were trimmed by 8 bases and 4 bases, with 16 bases remaining between them. CDR3 region: CASGGPVPADTQYF. CDR3 in DNA: TGTGCCAGCGGGGGGCCCGTCCCCGCAGATACGCAGTATTTT.

The table lists this clonotype with a few counts. This rearrangement joins TRBV9 to TRBJ2-7; TRBD2 agrees at 9 bases. Judging by the DNA end, TRBJ2-5 fits better; the J call may be wrong. The CDR3 extends over 15 amino acids. Germline V lookup: CDR1 SGDLS, CDR2 YYNGEE. CDR3 loop: CASSALREGLKTQYF. The CDR3 coding sequence is TGTGCCAGCAGCGCTTTGCGGGAGGGCCTGAAGACCCAGTACTTC.

This clonotype occurred a few times. V gene TRBV21-1 combines with J gene TRBJ2-7; the D segment call TRBD2 is taken from the table without a DNA check. TRBV21-1 is flagged as a pseudogene. The CDR3 is made up of 16 amino acids. CDR3 residues: CARPGLAGEVSYEQYF. The CDR3, as DNA: TGTGCCAGGCCTGGACTAGCGGGAGAGGTCTCCTACGAGCAGTACTTC.

A word on this clonotype: One end of the junction is discordant with germline, which a read error may explain. This chain joins TRBV7-9 and TRBJ2-5, with D uncertain. This CDR3 is 15 amino acids long. CDR1 and CDR2 (germline): SEHNR, FQNEAQ (reference sequence). This CDR3 reads CTSSLGSYFRETQYF. CDR3 in DNA: TGTACCAGCAGCTTAGGGTCTTACTTTAGGGAGACCCAGTACTTC.

The chain is built from TRBV10-3 and TRBJ1-1; no clear D gene. The CDR3 has 10 amino acids. V dropped 9 bases and J dropped 11 bases, with 13 bases sitting between them. Germline V gives CDR1 ENHRY, CDR2 SYGVKD. CDR3: CAMQNSRAFF. As DNA, the CDR3 is TGTGCCATGCAGAATTCTCGGGCTTTCTTT.